This is a list of T cell receptor beta chains from one sample in a study of cytomegalovirus exposure and HLA in healthy donors. Only in-frame clones appear in the TCRdb table, and some are missing; sequencing was by immunoSEQ multiplex PCR. Of 120,000 or so clones in the sample, about 91% are singletons; the top ten hold about 1.1%. Sequencing was done on a sample of PBMCs. These receptor sequences come from a woman under 30 in good health and CMV-seronegative. Both conserved end residues are part of each CDR3. The D gene is left open where the match is weak. The size field is filled for only some rows; it gives once, few, many or a size class.

>TRBJ1-5|NA|NA|TRBV6-5
CASSYNEGQPQHF
TGTGCCAGCAGTTATAATGAGGGTCAGCCCCAGCATTTT
>TRBJ2-7|NA|TRBD2|TRBV6-5
CASIRASGTAYEQYF
TGTGCCAGCATAAGGGCTAGCGGGACCGCCTACGAGCAGTACTTC
>TRBJ2-1|NA|TRBD1|TRBV7-2
CASSLETGINEQFF
TGTGCCAGCAGCCTCGAGACAGGGATCAATGAGCAGTTCTTC
>TRBJ1-2|few|TRBD1|TRBV7-9
CASTISDRGNGYTF
TGTGCCAGCACCATATCGGACAGGGGGAATGGCTACACCTTC
>TRBJ1-2|NA|TRBD1|TRBV28
CASSYLTGDYGYTF
TGTGCCAGCAGTTATCTTACAGGGGACTATGGCTACACCTTC
>TRBJ2-5|NA|NA|TRBV30
CAWSVSPGGVETQYF
TGTGCCTGGAGTGTATCCCCGGGTGGTGTAGAGACCCAGTACTTC
>TRBJ1-5|NA|TRBD1|TRBV18
CASSPVGTANQPQHF
TGTGCCAGCTCACCCGTCGGGACAGCGAATCAGCCCCAGCATTTT
>TRBJ1-1|NA|TRBD1|TRBV19
CASSSDRAGSTEAFF
TGTGCCAGTAGCTCTGACAGGGCGGGGAGCACTGAAGCTTTCTTT
>TRBJ2-5|NA|TRBD2|TRBV30
CAWSVAGGRQETQYF
TGTGCCTGGAGTGTGGCGGGAGGGCGGCAAGAGACCCAGTACTTC
>TRBJ1-2|NA|NA|TRBV7-9
CASSRDYAYGYTF
TGTGCCAGCAGCCGTGATTATGCGTATGGCTACACCTTC
>TRBJ2-1|NA|NA|TRBV2
CASKEGFRNEQFF
TGTGCCAGCAAGGAGGGGTTCAGGAATGAGCAGTTCTTC
>TRBJ2-7|once|TRBD2|TRBV6-5
CASSDSGSSYEQYF
TGTGCCAGCAGTGATAGCGGGAGCTCCTACGAGCAGTACTTC
>TRBJ2-5|NA|NA|TRBV7-2
CANSGAYQETQYF
TGTGCCAACAGTGGGGCGTACCAAGAGACCCAGTACTTC
>TRBJ1-2|once|TRBD1|TRBV28
CASSIRPGTAGYTF
TGTGCCAGCAGTATCCGTCCGGGGACAGCTGGCTACACCTTC
>TRBJ2-7|NA|TRBD2|TRBV5-1
CASSWGTSGTYEQYF
TGCGCCAGCAGCTGGGGGACTAGCGGGACCTACGAGCAGTACTTC
>TRBJ1-2|NA|TRBD1|TRBV2
CASDRVGSLTF
TGTGCCAGCGACAGGGTGGGGTCTCTTACCTTC
>TRBJ2-5|NA|TRBD2|TRBV7-9
CASSLGAGGLYQETQYF
TGTGCCAGCAGCCTAGGCGCGGGGGGCTTGTACCAAGAGACCCAGTACTTC
>TRBJ2-5|NA|NA|TRBV18
CASSFEQETQYF
TGTGCCAGCTCCTTCGAGCAAGAGACCCAGTACTTC
>TRBJ1-1|NA|NA|TRBV30
CAWRTGANTEAFF
TGTGCCTGGAGGACTGGTGCGAACACTGAAGCTTTCTTT
>TRBJ1-5|NA|TRBD1|TRBV27
CASSLSTGVNQPQHF
TGTGCCAGCAGTTTGTCGACAGGGGTCAATCAGCCCCAGCATTTT
>TRBJ2-2|NA|NA|TRBV19
CASSIGFTGELFF
TGTGCCAGTAGTATCGGGTTTACCGGGGAGCTGTTTTTT
>TRBJ2-3|NA|NA|TRBV6-5
CASSYSAGADTQYF
TGTGCCAGCAGTTACTCCGCAGGGGCAGATACGCAGTATTTT
>TRBJ2-5|NA|TRBD2|TRBV29-1
CSAPTSGGAGETQYF
TGCAGCGCCCCAACTAGCGGGGGGGCCGGGGAGACCCAGTACTTC
>TRBJ1-1|NA|NA|TRBV19
CASSIASAGTSEAFF
TGTGCCAGTAGTATAGCCTCAGCGGGGACTTCTGAAGCTTTCTTT
>TRBJ2-1|NA|TRBD2|TRBV28
CASTLAGVLNEQFF
TGTGCCAGCACCCTAGCGGGGGTGCTCAATGAGCAGTTCTTC
>TRBJ1-3|NA|NA|TRBV28
CASSFRLRGEGNTIYF
TGTGCCAGCAGTTTTCGCCTCCGGGGGGAAGGAAACACCATATATTTT
>TRBJ2-1|once|NA|TRBV29-1
CSVVEDSPYNEQFF
TGCAGCGTTGTTGAGGACTCCCCCTACAATGAGCAGTTCTTC
>TRBJ1-1|NA|NA|TRBV5-1
CASSLRHSNTEAFF
TGCGCCAGCAGCTTAAGACACTCGAACACTGAAGCTTTCTTT
>TRBJ1-1|NA|TRBD1|TRBV14
CASSQYRGRDTEAFF
TGTGCCAGCAGCCAATACAGGGGGCGCGATACTGAAGCTTTCTTT
>TRBJ1-4|NA|NA|TRBV6-6
CASSYGVDEKLFF
TGTGCCAGCAGTTACGGAGTTGATGAAAAACTGTTTTTT
>TRBJ2-5|NA|TRBD2|TRBV28
CASSLAGAGGLQETQYF
TGTGCCAGCAGTTTGGCCGGAGCGGGGGGCCTTCAAGAGACCCAGTACTTC
>TRBJ2-7|once|TRBD1|TRBV7-2
CASSSSGTGIYEQYF
TGTGCCAGCAGCTCGTCCGGGACAGGGATTTACGAGCAGTACTTC
>TRBJ2-4|NA|TRBD2|TRBV7-2
CASSTRLATEDIQYF
TGTGCCAGCAGCACCCGACTAGCGACGGAGGACATTCAGTACTTC
>TRBJ1-2|NA|NA|TRBV9
CASSVGMGAAYGYTF
TGTGCCAGCAGCGTAGGGATGGGGGCCGCGTATGGCTACACCTTC
>TRBJ2-1|NA|NA|TRBV2
CASSESPGYNEQFF
TGTGCCAGCAGTGAGAGTCCGGGCTACAATGAGCAGTTCTTC
>TRBJ1-2|few|NA|TRBV5-5
CASSFTGYGYTF
TGTGCCAGCAGCTTTACAGGGTATGGCTACACCTTC
>TRBJ1-2|NA|NA|TRBV6-5
CASSYSKLAGFGYTF
TGTGCCAGCAGTTACTCGAAGTTGGCGGGCTTCGGCTACACCTTC
>TRBJ1-1|NA|TRBD1|TRBV2
CASAGQGGTEAFF
TGTGCCAGCGCCGGACAGGGAGGCACTGAAGCTTTCTTT
>TRBJ1-5|once|NA|TRBV15
CATSRDSVNQPQHF
TGTGCCACCAGCAGAGATTCGGTCAATCAGCCCCAGCATTTT
>TRBJ1-6|NA|NA|TRBV30
CAWSVIGGSPLHF
TGTGCCTGGAGTGTTATAGGAGGCTCACCCCTCCACTTT
>TRBJ1-1|NA|NA|TRBV6-5
CASRRPGEGAFF
TGTGCCAGCAGGCGGCCAGGGGAGGGGGCTTTCTTT
>TRBJ1-4|NA|NA|TRBV5-1
CASRPNGATNEKLFF
TGCGCCAGCAGACCCAACGGGGCAACTAATGAAAAACTGTTTTTT
>TRBJ2-1|NA|TRBD2|TRBV14
CASSPLAGGPLHEQFF
TGTGCCAGCAGCCCCCTAGCGGGGGGGCCTCTCCATGAGCAGTTCTTC
>TRBJ2-1|NA|NA|TRBV5-4
CASSLGQVIYNEQFF
TGTGCCAGCAGCTTGGGACAGGTAATTTACAATGAGCAGTTCTTC
>TRBJ2-1|NA|NA|TRBV18
CASSPTAARDINEQFF
TGTGCCAGCTCACCGACAGCTGCGCGCGACATCAATGAGCAGTTCTTC
>TRBJ2-3|NA|NA|TRBV19
CASSPLGSTDTQYF
TGTGCCAGTAGTCCACTCGGGAGCACAGATACGCAGTATTTT
>TRBJ2-7|NA|NA|TRBV6-5
CASSYKTGPYEQYF
TGTGCCAGCAGTTACAAGACAGGCCCCTACGAGCAGTACTTC
>TRBJ2-1|NA|TRBD2|TRBV27
CASSMTSGSRVEQFF
TGTGCCAGCAGTATGACTAGCGGGAGTCGGGTTGAGCAGTTCTTC